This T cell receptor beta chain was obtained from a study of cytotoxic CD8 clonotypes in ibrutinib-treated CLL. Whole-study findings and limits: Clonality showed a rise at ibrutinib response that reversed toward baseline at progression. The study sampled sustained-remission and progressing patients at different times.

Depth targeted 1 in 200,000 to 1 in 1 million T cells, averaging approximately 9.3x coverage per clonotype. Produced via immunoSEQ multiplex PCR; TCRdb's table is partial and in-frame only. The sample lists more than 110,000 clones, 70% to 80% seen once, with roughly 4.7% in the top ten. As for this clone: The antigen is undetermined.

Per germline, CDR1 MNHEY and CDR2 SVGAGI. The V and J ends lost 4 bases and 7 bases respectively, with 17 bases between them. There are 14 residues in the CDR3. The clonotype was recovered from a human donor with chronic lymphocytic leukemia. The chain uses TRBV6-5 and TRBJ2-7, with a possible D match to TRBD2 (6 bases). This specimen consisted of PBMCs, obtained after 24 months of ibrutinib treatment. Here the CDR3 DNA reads TGTGCCAGCAGTTCCCGGACTCCGGGGAGGGAGCAGTACTTC. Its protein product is CASSSRTPGREQYF.